The text below deals with one TCR beta chain. This entry is derived from a study of blood T cell repertoires in COVID-19. Study summary: Italy, Spain and the United States were the sources of the convalescent and acute COVID-19 samples. PBMCs, B-cell-depleted T cells, or T cells provided the cDNA or gDNA that made up the material.

As processed by the authors: Reference gene primer amplification gave nucleated cell count estimates. Profiling relied on immunoSEQ multiplex PCR, and the TCRdb table lists in-frame clones only, not all of them. That table is the source of V, J and clone size, and D and trimming were worked out from the DNA. The table records over 250,000 clones, 65% to 90% of them present only once. Sample: peripheral blood. The receptor was isolated from a man aged 50 to 59 with active or convalescent COVID-19.

CDR3 loop: CASSLQGIEAEAFF. CDR3 nucleotide sequence: TGTGCCAGCAGCCTACAGGGGATTGAGGCCGAAGCTTTCTTT. The rearrangement uses TRBV11-3 and TRBJ1-1, with 7 bases that match TRBD1. With 5 bases clipped from V and 8 bases from J, the junction kept 11 bases outside the gene matches. Germline V CDR1 and CDR2: SGHNT, YENEEA. This CDR3 is 14 amino acids long.